This T cell receptor beta chain originates from a study of T cells in Graves' hyperthyroidism and ophthalmopathy. Using RNA transcripts as the source, TCR beta CDR3 regions were amplified. HTBI primers were employed in a first-round RT-PCR of the TCR CDR3. Each CDR3 protein gets one entry after TCRdb re-called the multiplex PCR reads with MiXCR. The sample records 300,000 to 400,000 distinct CDR3 sequences, 15% to 20% being singletons. The V end lost 5 bases, the J end lost 3 bases, and 10 bases lay between the germline ends. CDR3 length equals 13 residues. Germline V CDR1 and CDR2: MNHEY, SVGEGT. Lactation, pregnancy, other autoimmune disease or uncontrolled infection excluded patients.

The sequenced material came from blood. This chain connects TRBV6-2 or TRBV6-3 to TRBJ2-5, with D possibly being TRBD1 (5 bases). This TCR came from a woman aged 45 to 65 with Graves' hyperthyroidism. For the CDR3, the DNA is TGTGCCAGCAGTGTGACAGCTGAAGAGACCCAGTACTTC. Protein: CASSVTAEETQYF.